This T cell receptor (beta chain) was captured in a study of shared clonotypes between healthy human individuals. Findings and caveats of the study: It was the non-shared clonotypes that had lower generation probabilities than clonotypes shared by all four donors.

Trimming at V came to 2 bases and at J to 5 bases, leaving 8 bases not matched to a gene. The CDR3 is 16 residues long. The germline CDR1 and CDR2 sequences are SEHNR and FQNEAQ (reference sequence). Some clones are missing from TCRdb's copy, which holds only in-frame ones; the method was immunoSEQ multiplex PCR. Here the sample spans 2 million to 2.5 million clones, 90% to 95% being singletons. The count of this clone is one. Its target is unknown. Sequenced material: naive CD4+ T cells from PBMCs. The subset here: CD45RA+ positively selected. This TCR was recovered from a young man in good health. Some clones in this sample may be carry-over from other donors' samples. The chain combines TRBV7-9 with TRBJ2-5; 10 bases are shared with TRBD2. CDR3 in amino acids: CASSLRLAGESETQYF. CDR3 nucleotide sequence: TGTGCCAGCAGCTTAAGACTAGCGGGTGAATCGGAGACCCAGTACTTC. The entire variable domain, with the rest obtained from reference TRBV7-9 and TRBJ2-5, is as follows: DTGVSQNPRHKITKRGQNVTFRCDPISEHNRLYWYRQTLGQGPEFLTYFQNEAQLEKSRLLSDRFSAERPKGSFSTLEIQRTEQGDSAMYLCASSLRLAGESETQYFGPGTRLLVL.